One and the same sample provided the 25 T cell receptor beta chains below, sequenced in a study of T cell repertoires in cytomegalovirus infection. TCRdb re-analysed the reads in MiXCR, keeping a single row per CDR3 protein. The sample lists more than 150,000 distinct CDR3 sequences, about 28% seen once, with 31% in the top ten. The sample comprised PBMCs. These receptors all come from a human donor in good health (CMV status not recorded). Some clones in this sample may be carry-over from other donors' samples.

The chain recombines TRBV20-1 with TRBJ1-2, with D hard to call. There are 13 residues in the CDR3. Trimming removed 0 bases at V and 2 bases at J, with 7 bases between. CDR1 is DFQATT, CDR2 SNEGSKA, per germline (reference sequence). This chain's CDR3 is CSARDERNYGYTF. CDR3 DNA sequence: TGCAGTGCTAGAGATGAGAGGAACTATGGCTACACCTTC.

This clonotype turned up a few times. CDR3 in amino acids: CASSPGYGELFF. CDR3 in DNA: TGCGCCAGCAGCCCCGGCTACGGGGAGCTGTTTTTT. The chain joins TRBV5-1 to TRBJ2-2; D gene uncertain. V lost 4 bases and J lost 7, with 8 bases in between. The CDR3 has 12 residues. Per the germline V gene, CDR1 is SGHRS and CDR2 is YFSETQ.

This clonotype was seen a few times. J is TRBJ1-4 and V is TRBV20-1; 7 nucleotides line up with TRBD1. The germline CDR1 and CDR2 sequences are DFQATT and SNEGSKA (reference sequence). J lost 6 bases, V lost 5 bases, and 9 bases had no gene match. CDR3 size: 14 residues. The DNA for the CDR3 is TGCAGTGCTTACCCCGTTACAGGGGATGAAAAACTGTTTTTT. Residues: CSAYPVTGDEKLFF.

In its sample, this clonotype was seen a few times. The chain couples TRBV2 to TRBJ2-2, with 9 bases fitting TRBD1. V trimming: 4 bases; J trimming: 4 bases; junction bases outside the gene matches: 4. CDR1 and CDR2 (germline): SNHLY, FYNNEI. CDR3 length equals 15 residues. CDR3 DNA: TGTGCCAGCAGTGGGACAGGGGAAAGCACCGGGGAGCTGTTTTTT. The encoded protein is CASSGTGESTGELFF. Variable domain in full (rest from reference TRBV2 and TRBJ2-2): EPEVTQTPSHQVTQMGQEVILRCVPISNHLYFYWYRQILGQKVEFLVSFYNNEISEKSEIFDDQFSVERPDGSNFTLKIRSTKLEDSAMYFCASSGTGESTGELFFGEGSRLTVL.

V is TRBV20-1 and J is TRBJ2-3; 7 bases map to TRBD2. Trimming took 6 bases from V and 3 from J; bases not matched to a gene: 9. The CDR3 is made up of 14 amino acids. The germline V gene has CDR1 DFQATT and CDR2 SNEGSKA (reference sequence). In DNA form, the CDR3 reads TGCAGTGCCCAAGGGACTATGAGGACAGATACGCAGTATTTT. Its protein is CSAQGTMRTDTQYF.

This clonotype was seen many times. An end of the junction does not agree with germline; a read error may underlie this. The chain is built from TRBV7-7 and TRBJ2-3; perhaps TRBD1 as D (6 bases). The CDR3 runs 14 residues. Per germline, CDR1 SSHAT and CDR2 FNYEAQ (reference sequence). CDR3 sequence (DNA): TGTGCTAGCAGCCCGGACAGAAGCACAGATACGCAGTATTTT. The encoded protein is CASSPDRSTDTQYF.

This chain links TRBV7-9 with TRBJ1-1; the match to TRBD1 covers 8 bases. V dropped 5 bases and J dropped 10; count of bases not matched to a gene: 9. The germline CDR1 and CDR2 sequences are SEHNR and FQNEAQ (reference sequence). The CDR3 contains 13 residues. This CDR3 reads CASSVRQGRVAFF. The CDR3 DNA sequence: TGTGCCAGCAGCGTCAGACAGGGGCGCGTAGCTTTCTTT.

This clonotype has a count of ten or more. This chain links TRBV7-2 with TRBJ2-5, with D uncertain. CDR3 length equals 13 residues. Germline V CDR1 and CDR2: SGHTA, FQGNSA. The V end was cut by 3 bases, the J end by 4 bases, with 9 bases between. The CDR3 sequence is CASSLSRGETQYF. CDR3 sequence (DNA): TGTGCCAGCAGCTTGAGTCGCGGAGAGACCCAGTACTTC.

This clonotype turned up a few times. This chain joins TRBV6-2 or TRBV6-3 and TRBJ2-7; TRBD1 matches at 8 bases. The CDR3 extends over 11 amino acids. Germline loops: CDR1 MNHEY, CDR2 SVGEGT. Trimming removed 10 bases from V and 6 bases from J; junction bases left unmatched: 5. The chain's CDR3 is CATGQGSEQYF. CDR3 coding DNA: TGTGCCACCGGACAGGGAAGCGAGCAGTACTTC.

The rearrangement joins TRBV10-2 to TRBJ2-7, with 9 bases matching TRBD1. The germline V gene encodes CDR1 WSHSY and CDR2 SAAADI. This CDR3 spans 13 amino acids. The trim removed 4 bases at V and 6 bases at J, leaving 4 bases unmatched. The CDR3 region has the DNA TGCGCCAGCAGTGGGGACAGGGTTGGCGAGCAGTACTTC. It encodes CASSGDRVGEQYF.

In its sample, this clonotype was seen many times. J is TRBJ2-1 and V is TRBV7-8, with a tentative D call TRBD2 (5 bases). Germline-derived CDR1 and CDR2 are SGHVS and FQNEAQ. Trimming left V 4 bases short and J 2 bases short, with 15 bases between. This CDR3 region has 16 residues. CDR3 sequence: CASSSQPGLPYNEQFF. DNA of the CDR3: TGTGCCAGCAGCTCTCAACCGGGGTTGCCCTACAATGAGCAGTTCTTC.

This chain connects TRBV29-1 to TRBJ1-2; D unresolved. Trimming removed 6 bases from V and 8 bases from J, with 10 bases in between. The germline V gene encodes CDR1 SQVTM and CDR2 ANQGSEA. The CDR3 totals 10 residues. The CDR3 is CSVREEGYTF. As DNA, the CDR3 is TGCAGCGTAAGGGAAGAGGGCTACACCTTC.

This clonotype came up many times. The CDR3 DNA reads as TGTGCCAGCAGCCCCAGTGATCCGGGGGTCCAACTGTTTTTT. It is translated as CASSPSDPGVQLFF. This sequence joins TRBV7-6 and TRBJ1-4; D may be TRBD1 (5 bases). Per germline, CDR1 SGHVS and CDR2 FNYEAQ. The CDR3 contains 14 residues. V lost 5 bases, J lost 12 bases, and 19 bases lay in between.

The rearrangement joins TRBV13 to TRBJ1-1; TRBD1 aligns across 10 bases. Losses at the gene ends were 5 bases for V and 8 bases for J; bases not matched to a gene: 8. Germline V CDR1 and CDR2: PRHDT, FYEKMQ (reference sequence). This CDR3 has 14 residues. CDR3 residues: CASSGRTGGTEAFF. The CDR3 DNA sequence: TGTGCCAGCAGCGGCCGGACAGGGGGTACAGAAGCTTTCTTT.

This clonotype turned up a few times. The rearrangement links TRBV6-2 or TRBV6-3 to TRBJ2-7, with unresolved D. Trimming removed 5 bases from V and 3 bases from J, with 11 bases in between. In germline, CDR1 is MNHEY, CDR2 SVGEGT. This CDR3 spans 13 amino acids. The CDR3 DNA is TGTGCCAGCAGTACCTCTAGTTACTACGAGCAGTACTTC. Its protein is CASSTSSYYEQYF.

This chain uses TRBV6-2 or TRBV6-3 with TRBJ2-1; 8 nucleotides match TRBD1. Germline CDR1 MNHEY, CDR2 SVGEGT. The CDR3 is 14 residues long. Unmatched junction bases numbered 12, after V lost 10 bases and J lost 7 bases. The DNA for the CDR3 is TGTGCCATCTGGCCAGGGGGCGAGTTGAATGAGCAGTTCTTC. It yields the protein CAIWPGGELNEQFF.

Ten or more counts support this clonotype. Germline is not matched at one junction end, which may reflect a read error. The chain uses TRBV7-3 and TRBJ2-6, with unresolved D. The CDR3 sequence is 15 residues long. The germline gives CDR1 SGHTA, CDR2 FQGTGA. CDR3 bases: TGTGCCAGCAGTTTAACGGGCTCTGGGGCCAACGTCCTGACTTTC. Its protein product is CASSLTGSGANVLTF.

J is TRBJ2-3 and V is TRBV5-6; D call uncertain. This CDR3 region has 14 residues. Germline V CDR1 and CDR2: SGHDT, YYEEEE. V was cut by 0 bases and J by 0 bases, with 5 bases left in between. This CDR3 is CASSLDISTDTQYF. CDR3 DNA sequence: TGTGCCAGCAGCTTGGACATTAGCACAGATACGCAGTATTTT.

The genes are TRBV6-1 and TRBJ2-6; tentatively, D is TRBD2 (6 bases). V was shortened by 7 bases and J by 2 bases, with 12 bases between the two germline ends. The CDR3 runs 15 residues. The germline V gene encodes CDR1 MNHNS and CDR2 SASEGT. The CDR3: CASTRRGAGANVLTF. The CDR3 region has the DNA TGTGCCAGCACCAGGAGGGGTGCTGGGGCCAACGTCCTGACTTTC.

This clonotype has only a few counts. The chain links TRBV10-3 to TRBJ1-2, with 7 bases lining up with TRBD1. Germline lookup yields CDR1 ENHRY and CDR2 SYGVKD. V trimming: 5 bases; J trimming: 8 bases; junction bases outside the gene matches: 17. This CDR3 comprises 16 residues. The CDR3 coding sequence is TGTGCCATCAGTCCGATAAGGGGGCAGCCCTCCGGCGGCTACACCTTC. This sequence encodes CAISPIRGQPSGGYTF.

This clonotype was seen only a few times. This sequence joins TRBV5-1 and TRBJ1-1; unclear D gene. The CDR3 is 13 amino acids. With 6 bases removed from V and 1 base from J, the gap between germline ends came to 10 bases. Germline values: CDR1 SGHRS, CDR2 YFSETQ. CDR3 loop: CASKKERNTEAFF. The DNA of the CDR3 is TGCGCCAGCAAGAAGGAAAGGAACACTGAAGCTTTCTTT.

The chain recombines TRBV19 with TRBJ2-6, with 9 bases that match TRBD1. The CDR3 extends over 18 amino acids. V was pared by 5 bases and J by 0 bases, with 8 bases of the junction left unmatched. The germline V gene encodes CDR1 LNHDA and CDR2 SQIVND (reference sequence). The CDR3 spells CASSFRDRDDSGANVLTF. The CDR3 nucleotides are TGTGCCAGTAGTTTCCGGGACAGGGACGACTCTGGGGCCAACGTCCTGACTTTC.

This clonotype was recorded once. The CDR3 DNA sequence: TGTGCCAGCAGCCTAGGTGGGGGGTTCAACGTCCTGACTTTC. Encoded protein: CASSLGGGFNVLTF. This chain uses TRBV7-9 with TRBJ2-6; perhaps TRBD2 as D (6 bases). Germline-derived CDR1 and CDR2 are SEHNR and FQNEAQ (reference sequence). Trimming stripped 5 bases from V and 9 bases from J, with 14 bases between. The CDR3 is 14 residues long.

This clonotype was seen repeatedly, ten times or more. This chain uses TRBV19 with TRBJ2-7; 8 bases are shared with TRBD1. CDR3 size: 14 residues. V lost 3 bases to trimming and J lost 2 bases; unmatched junction nucleotides: 3. Germline V lookup: CDR1 LNHDA, CDR2 SQIVND (reference sequence). As DNA, the CDR3 is TGTGCCAGTAGTATCCAGACAGGGGCCTACGAGCAGTACTTC. Protein: CASSIQTGAYEQYF.

CDR3 nucleotide sequence: TGTGCCAGCAGCTTACTCGAAGCGTCGGAGGCACCAGATACGCAGTATTTT. Its translation is CASSLLEASEAPDTQYF. The chain employs TRBV6-2 or TRBV6-3 and TRBJ2-3, with a weak D call TRBD2 (5 bases). Looked up from germline, CDR1 is MNHEY and CDR2 is SVGEGT. V lost 6 bases and J lost 4, with 23 bases in between. The CDR3 is made up of 17 amino acids.